Detailed here is one T cell receptor beta chain. Its specificity is unknown. The sample belongs to a study of T cell responses to AZD1222 COVID-19 vaccine. Study as a whole: Timing groups of about 4 and about 12 weeks for second doses were pooled.

Notes on the study in general: Seropositive status at baseline applied to only 5 to 7 AZD1222 recipients. In a largely white British group with more females than males, clonal diversity was possibly underestimated.

TCRdb's table, derived via immunoSEQ multiplex PCR, lists solely in-frame clones and lacks some. The sample lists about 94,000 clones, around 90% occurring once. This TCR came from an adult in good health. The specimen was peripheral blood, collected on day 0 of AZD1222 vaccination.

CDR3 sequence: CASSSRQGTGNTIYF. The CDR3 nucleotides read TGTGCCAGCAGCTCCAGACAGGGAACTGGAAACACCATATATTTT. J is TRBJ1-3 and V is TRBV7-6; 7 bases match TRBD1. This CDR3 comprises 15 residues. With 4 bases clipped from V and 2 bases from J, the junction kept 5 bases outside the gene matches. CDR1 and CDR2 (germline): SGHVS, FNYEAQ.